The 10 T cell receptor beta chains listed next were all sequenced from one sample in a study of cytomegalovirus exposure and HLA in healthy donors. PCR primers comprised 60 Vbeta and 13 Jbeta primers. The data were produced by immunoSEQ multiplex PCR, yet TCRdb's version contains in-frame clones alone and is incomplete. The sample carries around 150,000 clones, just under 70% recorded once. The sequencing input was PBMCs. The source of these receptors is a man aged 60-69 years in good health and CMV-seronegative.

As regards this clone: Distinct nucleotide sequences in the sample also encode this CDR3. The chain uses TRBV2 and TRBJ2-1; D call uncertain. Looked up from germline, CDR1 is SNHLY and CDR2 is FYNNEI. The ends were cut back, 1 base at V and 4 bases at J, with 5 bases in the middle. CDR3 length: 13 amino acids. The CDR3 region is CASSEGRYNEQFF. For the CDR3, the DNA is TGTGCCAGCAGTGAAGGCAGGTACAATGAGCAGTTCTTC.

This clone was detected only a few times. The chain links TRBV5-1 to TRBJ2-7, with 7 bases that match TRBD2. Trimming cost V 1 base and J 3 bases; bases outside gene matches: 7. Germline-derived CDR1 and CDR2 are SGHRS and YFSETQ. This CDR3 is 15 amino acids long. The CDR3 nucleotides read TGCGCCAGCAGCTTGTGGGGGGGTGACAGCTACGAGCAGTACTTC. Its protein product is CASSLWGGDSYEQYF.

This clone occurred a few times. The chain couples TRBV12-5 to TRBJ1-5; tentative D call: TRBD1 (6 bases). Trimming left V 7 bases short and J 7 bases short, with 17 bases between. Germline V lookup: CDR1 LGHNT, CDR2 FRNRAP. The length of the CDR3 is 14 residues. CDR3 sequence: CASAKSGGLQPQHF. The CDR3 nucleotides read TGTGCTAGTGCCAAATCGGGGGGCTTGCAGCCCCAGCATTTT.

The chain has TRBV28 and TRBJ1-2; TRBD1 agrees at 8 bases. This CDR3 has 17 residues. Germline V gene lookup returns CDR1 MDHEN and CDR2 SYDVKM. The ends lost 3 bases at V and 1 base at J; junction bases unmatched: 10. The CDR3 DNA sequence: TGTGCCAGCAGTTTGGAAGAGGCAGGGGGCCTTAACTATGGCTACACCTTC. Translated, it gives CASSLEEAGGLNYGYTF.

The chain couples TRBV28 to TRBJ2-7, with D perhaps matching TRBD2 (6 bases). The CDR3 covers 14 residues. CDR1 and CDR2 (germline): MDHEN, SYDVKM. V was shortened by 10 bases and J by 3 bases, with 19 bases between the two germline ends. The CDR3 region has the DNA TGTGCCACCAGACGGGAGCGTACCATCTACGAGCAGTACTTC. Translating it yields CATRRERTIYEQYF.

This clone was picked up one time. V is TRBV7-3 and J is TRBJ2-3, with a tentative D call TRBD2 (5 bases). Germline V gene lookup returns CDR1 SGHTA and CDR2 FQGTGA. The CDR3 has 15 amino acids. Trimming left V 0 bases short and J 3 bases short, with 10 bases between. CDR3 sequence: CASSLTGSFTDTQYF. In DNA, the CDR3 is TGTGCCAGCAGCTTAACAGGGAGTTTTACAGATACGCAGTATTTT.

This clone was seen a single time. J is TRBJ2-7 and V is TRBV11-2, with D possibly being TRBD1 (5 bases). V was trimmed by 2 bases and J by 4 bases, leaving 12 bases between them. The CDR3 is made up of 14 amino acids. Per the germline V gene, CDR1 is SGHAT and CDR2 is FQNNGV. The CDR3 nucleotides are TGTGCCAGCAGCTTAAACAGGATAGATTACGAGCAGTACTTC. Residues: CASSLNRIDYEQYF.

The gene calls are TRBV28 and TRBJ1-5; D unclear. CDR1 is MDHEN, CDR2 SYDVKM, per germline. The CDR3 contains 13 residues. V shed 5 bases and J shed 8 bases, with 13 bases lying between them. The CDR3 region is CASSPGRGEPQHF. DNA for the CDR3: TGTGCCAGCAGTCCAGGACGGGGAGAGCCCCAGCATTTT. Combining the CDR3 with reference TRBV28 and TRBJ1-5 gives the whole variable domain DVKVTQSSRYLVKRTGEKVFLECVQDMDHENMFWYRQDPGLGLRLIYFSYDVKMKEKGDIPEGYSVSREKKERFSLILESASTNQTSMYLCASSPGRGEPQHFGDGTRLSIL.

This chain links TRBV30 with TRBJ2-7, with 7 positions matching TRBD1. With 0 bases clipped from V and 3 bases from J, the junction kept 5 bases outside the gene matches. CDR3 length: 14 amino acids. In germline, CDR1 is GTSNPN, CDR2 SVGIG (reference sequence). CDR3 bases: TGTGCCTGGAGTGTAGGGCCAGGGGGCTACGAGCAGTACTTC. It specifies CAWSVGPGGYEQYF.

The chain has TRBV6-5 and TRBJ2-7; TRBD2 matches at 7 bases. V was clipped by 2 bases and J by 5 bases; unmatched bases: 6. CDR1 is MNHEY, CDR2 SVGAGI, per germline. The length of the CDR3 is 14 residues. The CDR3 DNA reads TGTGCCAGCAGTTACGCGCGGGGGTCGAACGAGCAGTACTTC. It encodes CASSYARGSNEQYF.